This T cell receptor beta chain was retrieved from a study of Ad26.COV2.S vaccination and SARS-CoV-2 variants. Germline V gives CDR1 LGHNA, CDR2 YSLEER. CDR3 length: 14 residues. V lost 1 base and J 12 bases, leaving 13 bases between the germline ends. On this clone: Antigen specificity is unknown.

Notes on the study in general: Placebo recipients and vaccine recipients were similar in non-spike TCR breadth.

Some clones are missing from TCRdb's copy, which holds only in-frame ones; the method was immunoSEQ multiplex PCR. Among roughly 700,000 clones listed, more than 80% were seen once. Treatment specified: some 20 received Ad26.COV2.S at low or high dose, single or two shots; roughly 5 received placebo; per-sample allocation not given. Day 63 after the first injection of vaccine or placebo was the sampling time. This sequence joins TRBV4-3 and TRBJ2-6; D is ambiguous. The sample in question was peripheral blood, obtained in a trial of Ad26.COV2.S vaccine versus placebo. This receptor was taken from a person aged 18 to 65 who received the Ad26.COV2.S COVID-19 vaccine or a placebo. The CDR3 here is CASSQGDGLGVLTF. For the CDR3, the DNA is TGCGCCAGCAGCCAAGGCGACGGCCTTGGCGTCCTGACTTTC.